The clone carrying this T cell receptor (beta chain) was seen only once. Noted time point: recipient sample about 28 days before transplant, after cytoreduction. TCRdb's copy holds only in-frame clones and misses some; the assay was immunoSEQ multiplex PCR. The sample lists 30,000 to 40,000 clones, about 95% occurring once. This entry is derived from a study of T cell clonotyping in hematopoietic cell transplantation. The germline V and J ends were trimmed by 8 bases and 2 bases, with 10 bases remaining between them. The germline V gene has CDR1 SGDLS and CDR2 YYNGEE. The CDR3 is made up of 12 amino acids.

This chain uses TRBV9 with TRBJ2-5, with a tentative D call TRBD1 (6 bases). The TCR was taken from a middle-aged man with chronic myeloid leukemia. Some clones in this sample may be carry-over from other donors' samples. The sequencing here drew on peripheral blood mononuclear cells, taken before stem cell transplant. For the CDR3, the DNA is TGTGCCAGGGACAGACCACAAGAGACCCAGTACTTC. Protein sequence: CARDRPQETQYF.